Each of the 23 T cell receptor beta chains below was sequenced from the same sample in a study of response to subunit inactivated influenza vaccine. TCRdb passed the RT-PCR reads through MiXCR, listing each CDR3 protein once. Of under 550,000 distinct CDR3 sequences in the sample, approximately 7.3% are singletons; the top ten hold about an eighth. The source was PBMCs from blood, collected around 25 months after vaccination. Source of these receptors: a man between 50 and 69 years old who received an inactivated influenza vaccine.

V gene TRBV24-1 combines with J gene TRBJ2-7; possible D gene TRBD1, 6 bases. The CDR3 runs 13 residues. Germline V gives CDR1 KGHDR, CDR2 SFDVKD. V shed 5 bases and J shed 5 bases, with 12 bases lying between them. CDR3 in DNA: TGTGCCACCAGTGTCCCAGGGGCCCACGAGCAGTACTTC. Its translation: CATSVPGAHEQYF.

This clonotype turned up a few times. The chain has TRBV5-1 and TRBJ2-7; TRBD2 agrees at 10 bases. V was clipped by 4 bases and J by 1 base; unmatched bases: 5. The CDR3 runs 15 residues. Looked up from germline, CDR1 is SGHRS and CDR2 is YFSETQ. CDR3 residues: CASSPRTSGSYEQYF. For the CDR3, the DNA is TGCGCCAGCAGCCCGCGGACTAGCGGATCCTACGAGCAGTACTTC.

The gene calls are TRBV7-2 and TRBJ2-1; 8 bases are a match to TRBD2. V lost 1 base and J lost 6; bases outside the gene matches: 8. CDR3 length: 16 amino acids. Germline CDR1 and CDR2: SGHTA and FQGNSA. DNA for the CDR3: TGTGCCAGCAGCTTAGAGCGGGAGCGGTCGGGCAATGAGCAGTTCTTC. It is translated as CASSLERERSGNEQFF. Looking up the rest from reference TRBV7-2 and TRBJ2-1 gives the full variable domain: GAGVSQSPSNKVTEKGKDVELRCDPISGHTALYWYRQSLGQGLEFLIYFQGNSAPDKSGLPSDRFSAERTGGSVSTLTIQRTQQEDSAVYLCASSLERERSGNEQFFGPGTRLTVL.

CDR3 sequence: CASSQAKTWGELFF. The CDR3 DNA is TGTGCCAGCAGCCAAGCCAAGACGTGGGGGGAGCTGTTTTTT. The gene calls are TRBV3-1 and TRBJ2-2; D remains ambiguous. Trimming pared 1 base from V and 8 bases from J, leaving 11 bases between. In germline, CDR1 is LGHDT, CDR2 YNNKEL (reference sequence). The CDR3 is 14 residues long.

This clonotype was observed a few times. The chain employs TRBV15 and TRBJ2-3, with a possible D match to TRBD1 (6 bases). This CDR3 comprises 15 residues. The germline CDR1 and CDR2 sequences are LNHNV and YYDKDF (reference sequence). V was pared by 8 bases and J by 1 base, with 16 bases between. The CDR3 spells CATAPGQRRTDTQYF. CDR3 nucleotides: TGTGCCACCGCACCAGGACAGCGCCGCACAGATACGCAGTATTTT.

This clonotype has a count of ten or more. CDR3 sequence reads: CASSRTGDGNQPQHF. The CDR3 DNA reads as TGTGCCAGCTCACGGACAGGGGACGGCAATCAGCCCCAGCATTTT. The chain links TRBV18 to TRBJ1-5; TRBD1 aligns across 9 bases. With 4 bases clipped from V and 2 bases from J, the junction kept 3 bases outside the gene matches. The germline V gene has CDR1 KGHSH and CDR2 LQKENI. This CDR3 comprises 15 residues.

Ten or more counts support this clonotype. The rearrangement links TRBV7-2 to TRBJ2-1, with TRBD2 identical over 8 bases. The CDR3 is 16 amino acids. V was clipped by 4 bases and J by 0 bases; unmatched bases: 5. Germline loops: CDR1 SGHTA, CDR2 FQGNSA. DNA for the CDR3: TGTGCCAGCAGCTGGTCAGGGACTAGCTCCTACAATGAGCAGTTCTTC. Its protein product is CASSWSGTSSYNEQFF. Using reference TRBV7-2 and TRBJ2-1 for the parts outside the CDR3, the full variable domain is GAGVSQSPSNKVTEKGKDVELRCDPISGHTALYWYRQSLGQGLEFLIYFQGNSAPDKSGLPSDRFSAERTGGSVSTLTIQRTQQEDSAVYLCASSWSGTSSYNEQFFGPGTRLTVL.

This clonotype showed up many times. The chain joins TRBV12-3 or TRBV12-4 to TRBJ1-4; tentatively, D is TRBD1 (6 bases). V was trimmed by 7 bases and J by 5 bases, leaving 14 bases between them. The CDR3 extends over 14 amino acids. The CDR3 region has the DNA TGTGCCAGCAACGTGGACAGCCAGAATGAAAAACTGTTTTTT. Translating gives CASNVDSQNEKLFF.

This clonotype was observed a few times. V and J are TRBV6-5 and TRBJ2-7; D is perhaps TRBD1 (6 bases). There are 14 residues in the CDR3. Germline V gene lookup returns CDR1 MNHEY and CDR2 SVGAGI. Trimming shortened V by 0 bases and J by 5 bases, and 11 bases separated the two germline ends. CDR3 DNA sequence: TGTGCCAGCAGTTACTCTCAGGGGACCCACGAGCAGTACTTC. Translating gives CASSYSQGTHEQYF.

This clonotype was seen a few times. J is TRBJ2-2 and V is TRBV11-3; 7 positions match TRBD2. Germline values: CDR1 SGHNT, CDR2 YENEEA. With 5 bases clipped from V and 6 bases from J, the junction kept 9 bases outside the gene matches. The length of the CDR3 is 15 residues. CDR3 nucleotides: TGTGCCAGCAGCCCCCGAGCTGGGAGGGCCGGGGAGCTGTTTTTT. Translation gives CASSPRAGRAGELFF.

This clonotype was found a few times. V gene TRBV20-1 combines with J gene TRBJ1-1, with D possibly TRBD1 on 5 matching bases. Germline lookup yields CDR1 DFQATT and CDR2 SNEGSKA (reference sequence). The CDR3 is 15 residues long. V was clipped by 0 bases and J by 6 bases, with 17 bases between them. The CDR3 loop reads CSARDFGTLASEAFF. The CDR3 DNA reads TGCAGTGCTAGAGATTTCGGGACCCTGGCGTCTGAAGCTTTCTTT.

The V call is TRBV12-3 or TRBV12-4, the J call TRBJ1-6; 7 bases agree with TRBD1. V lost 1 base and J lost 10; bases outside the gene matches: 4. The CDR3 is 14 residues long. The CDR3 DNA reads as TGTGCCAGCAGTTTAGAGGGGGCCGAGTCACCCCTCCACTTT. The encoded protein is CASSLEGAESPLHF.

The rearrangement uses TRBV12-3 or TRBV12-4 and TRBJ2-5, with 8 nucleotides matching TRBD2. The CDR3 is 15 residues long. The V and J ends lost 3 bases and 5 bases, in that order; junction bases with no gene match: 8. CDR3 region: CASSLLTGGLETQYF. In DNA, the CDR3 is TGTGCCAGCAGTTTGCTCACGGGAGGGCTGGAGACCCAGTACTTC.

This clonotype was detected only a few times. This sequence joins TRBV13 and TRBJ2-1, with a possible D match to TRBD1 (6 bases). This CDR3 has 15 residues. Germline values: CDR1 PRHDT, CDR2 FYEKMQ (reference sequence). V was shortened by 5 bases and J by 5 bases, with 16 bases between the two germline ends. The CDR3 coding sequence is TGTGCCAGCAGCAGTACCGGGACACTAAACAATGAGCAGTTCTTC. It translates to CASSSTGTLNNEQFF.

Many counts were recorded for this clonotype. The chain employs TRBV6-1 and TRBJ2-5; 12 positions agree with TRBD2. The V and J ends lost 5 bases and 4 bases, in that order; junction bases with no gene match: 5. The CDR3 spans 15 residues. CDR1 and CDR2 (germline): MNHNS, SASEGT. CDR3 DNA sequence: TGTGCCAGCAGTCCGACTAGCGGGAGTGGAGAGACCCAGTACTTC. Its translation is CASSPTSGSGETQYF.

This clonotype was seen only a few times. This chain uses TRBV3-1 with TRBJ2-5; D remains unclear. Germline loops: CDR1 LGHDT, CDR2 YNNKEL (reference sequence). The CDR3 length is 14 residues. The V end lost 3 bases, the J end lost 4 bases, and 12 bases lay between the germline ends. For the CDR3, the DNA is TGTGCCAGCAGCCATCTCTCGCTCGGAGAGACCCAGTACTTC. Residues: CASSHLSLGETQYF.

This clonotype was observed a handful of times. CDR3 sequence: CASSLGSYSGTWTYEQYF. CDR3 nucleotide sequence: TGTGCCAGCAGCTTAGGAAGTTACTCAGGTACTTGGACCTACGAGCAGTACTTC. V usage is TRBV11-1 and J usage is TRBJ2-7, with D unclear. CDR1 and CDR2 from the germline V gene are SGHAT and FQDESV (reference sequence). V was pared by 1 base and J by 2 bases, with 21 bases between. The CDR3 runs 18 residues.

This clonotype turned up a few times. V and J are TRBV20-1 and TRBJ2-7, with 10 nucleotides matching TRBD1. This CDR3 region has 14 residues. J lost 4 bases, V lost 2 bases, and 5 bases had no gene match. CDR1 and CDR2 from the germline V gene are DFQATT and SNEGSKA (reference sequence). The CDR3 loop reads CSARRTGGRYEQYF. DNA for the CDR3: TGCAGTGCTAGAAGGACAGGGGGAAGGTACGAGCAGTACTTC.

There are many counts of this clonotype. This sequence joins TRBV10-3 and TRBJ2-1; D ambiguous. CDR3 size: 12 residues. V was clipped by 3 bases and J by 8 bases, with 8 bases between them. Germline V lookup: CDR1 ENHRY, CDR2 SYGVKD. DNA of the CDR3: TGTGCCATCAGTGATAGTTTCGATGAGCAGTTCTTC. This gives the protein CAISDSFDEQFF.

J is TRBJ1-1 and V is TRBV7-2; TRBD1 agrees at 10 bases. The CDR3 loop spans 16 amino acids. V lost 5 bases, J lost 1 base, and 7 bases stayed unmatched. CDR1 and CDR2 from the germline V gene are SGHTA and FQGNSA. CDR3: CASSPRQGARNTEAFF. The CDR3 DNA is TGTGCCAGCAGCCCCCGACAGGGGGCTAGGAACACTGAAGCTTTCTTT.

This clonotype was picked up many times. The rearrangement joins TRBV29-1 to TRBJ1-2; D is perhaps TRBD1 (6 bases). From germline, CDR1 is SQVTM and CDR2 ANQGSEA. This CDR3 region has 11 residues. Deletions cut 4 bases from V and 8 bases from J, with 11 bases between. The CDR3 nucleotides are TGCAGCGTTGTAGCCGGGGGCGGCTACACCTTC. Translation: CSVVAGGGYTF.

The sample holds many counts of this clonotype. The chain couples TRBV20-1 to TRBJ2-4; D is unclear. V was clipped by 3 bases and J by 0 bases, with 15 bases between them. Germline CDR1 reads DFQATT; CDR2 reads SNEGSKA (reference sequence). CDR3 length: 16 residues. The CDR3 sequence is CSAREYGLLAKNIQYF. CDR3 in DNA: TGCAGTGCTAGGGAGTATGGTCTTCTAGCCAAAAACATTCAGTACTTC.

In this sample, this clonotype turned up a few times. The rearrangement joins TRBV6-1 to TRBJ2-2; D uncertain. Germline CDR1 reads MNHNS; CDR2 reads SASEGT. Trimming took 7 bases from V and 0 from J, leaving 9 bases between them. This CDR3 region has 14 residues. CDR3 residues: CASTETPNTGELFF. The CDR3 bases are TGTGCCAGCACCGAAACACCGAACACCGGGGAGCTGTTTTTT.